This T cell receptor beta chain derives from a study of blood T cell repertoires in COVID-19. About the study: The analysed material was cDNA or gDNA that came from T cells, B-cell-depleted T cells, or PBMCs.

Authors' methods: How many nucleated cells were present was estimated from reference gene primer amplification. The repertoire was sequenced with immunoSEQ multiplex PCR; TCRdb's copy has only in-frame clones and lacks some. That table supplies the V and J calls and clone size; D and trimming were determined from the DNA. The sample shows some 74,000 clones, about 82% of them seen only once. After removal of 3 bases from V and 1 base from J, the junction contained 2 bases not matched to a gene. This CDR3 is built from 14 residues. The germline gives CDR1 MGHRA, CDR2 YSYEKL. This rearrangement joins TRBV4-1 to TRBJ2-5, with 7 bases fitting TRBD1. This TCR was recovered from a woman over 75 with active or convalescent COVID-19. The material sequenced was peripheral blood. This CDR3 is CASSQGQSQETQYF. The CDR3 nucleotides are TGCGCCAGCAGCCAGGGACAGTCCCAAGAGACCCAGTACTTC.